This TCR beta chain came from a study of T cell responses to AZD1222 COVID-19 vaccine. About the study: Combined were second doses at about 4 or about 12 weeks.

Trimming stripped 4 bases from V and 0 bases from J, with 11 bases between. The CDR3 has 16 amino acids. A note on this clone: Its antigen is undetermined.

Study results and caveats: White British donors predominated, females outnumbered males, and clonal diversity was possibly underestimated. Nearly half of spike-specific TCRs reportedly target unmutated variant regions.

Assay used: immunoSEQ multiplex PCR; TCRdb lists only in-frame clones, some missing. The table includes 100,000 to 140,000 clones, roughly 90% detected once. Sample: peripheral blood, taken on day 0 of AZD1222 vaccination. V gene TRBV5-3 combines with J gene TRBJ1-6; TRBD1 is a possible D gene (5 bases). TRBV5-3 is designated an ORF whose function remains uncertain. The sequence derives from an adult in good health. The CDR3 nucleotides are TGTGCCAGAAGCCCTGTCAGGGACTCCTATAATTCACCCCTCCACTTT. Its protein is CARSPVRDSYNSPLHF.